This T cell receptor beta chain was profiled in a study of T cell responses to AZD1222 COVID-19 vaccine. Study-wide findings and caveats: Along spike, vaccine-associated CD4 TCRs were found throughout, with dominance at 160-218 and 743-854.

Some second doses came at about 4 weeks and others at about 12 weeks; these were pooled. To note about this clone: Its antigen remains unknown.

Assay used: immunoSEQ multiplex PCR; TCRdb lists only in-frame clones, some missing. Found here are 79,000 or so clones, around nine tenths of them singletons; the top ten hold approximately 5.3%. The sequence was collected from an adult who received the AZD1222 COVID-19 vaccine. Sequencing was performed on peripheral blood, taken 28 days after the second AZD1222 dose.

Here the CDR3 DNA reads TGTGCCAGTAGGATTTGGGGGTCAATCACTGAAGCTTTCTTT. Amino acids: CASRIWGSITEAFF. The chain couples TRBV19 to TRBJ1-1; maybe TRBD1 (5 bases). With 6 bases removed from V and 4 bases from J, the gap between germline ends came to 15 bases. The CDR3 is 14 residues long. Germline loops: CDR1 LNHDA, CDR2 SQIVND (reference sequence).